The rows below give T cell receptor beta chains drawn from one sample of a study of control samples from healthy donors and cancer patients. The data were produced by immunoSEQ multiplex PCR, yet TCRdb's version contains in-frame clones alone and is incomplete. The sample contains some 140,000 clones, around nine tenths of which appear only once. Sequenced input: blood. The receptors derive from a man aged 25 to 40 in good health. CDR3s include the opening cysteine and the closing phenylalanine or tryptophan. The D gene is left open where the match is weak. Some rows have no size entry. The others give once, few or many, or a class for an expanded clone.

>.|.|14|TRBV18|TRBJ1-6
CASSPTGENSPLHF
TGTGCCAGCTCACCGACCGGGGAGAATTCACCCCTCCACTTT
>.|.|15|TRBV18|TRBJ2-7
CASSPPGEDNYEQYF
TGTGCCAGCTCACCACCAGGGGAGGATAACTACGAGCAGTACTTC
>TRBD1|.|15|TRBV27|TRBJ1-5
CASRPDRGIWQPQHF
TGTGCCAGCAGGCCGGACAGGGGGATCTGGCAGCCCCAGCATTTT
>TRBD2|few|14|TRBV5-5|TRBJ2-7
CASSLLAGEYEQYF
TGTGCCAGCAGCTTGCTAGCGGGAGAGTACGAGCAGTACTTC
>.|.|16|TRBV29-1|TRBJ1-1
CSVVPNDVVMNTEAFF
TGCAGCGTTGTACCGAATGACGTGGTCATGAACACTGAAGCTTTCTTT
>TRBD1|.|13|TRBV5-8|TRBJ1-1
CASSQGGWTEAFF
TGTGCCAGCAGCCAAGGGGGCTGGACTGAAGCTTTCTTT
>TRBD2|.|15|TRBV4-1|TRBJ2-3
CASSLRAGGTDTQYF
TGCGCCAGCAGCCTCCGAGCGGGGGGCACAGATACGCAGTATTTT
>TRBD2|.|17|TRBV6-2/TRBV6-3|TRBJ2-7
CASSYSKLAGRLREQYF
TGTGCCAGCAGTTACTCGAAACTAGCGGGGAGATTACGGGAGCAGTACTTC
>TRBD2|once|15|TRBV4-1|TRBJ2-7
CASSFSASGTYEQYF
TGCGCCAGCAGTTTCTCAGCTAGCGGGACCTACGAGCAGTACTTC
>TRBD1|once|15|TRBV6-5|TRBJ2-7
CASSLTRQGFYEQYF
TGTGCCAGCAGCCTCACCAGACAGGGATTTTACGAGCAGTACTTC
>.|.|13|TRBV15|TRBJ2-7
CATSRGATYEQYF
TGTGCCACCAGCAGGGGGGCCACCTACGAGCAGTACTTC
>.|.|14|TRBV27|TRBJ1-5
CASSLSVGGKPQHF
TGTGCCAGCAGTTTATCCGTAGGGGGGAAGCCCCAGCATTTT
>.|.|12|TRBV6-5|TRBJ1-5
CVVGDPHGPQHF
TGTGTAGTCGGGGACCCTCATGGGCCCCAGCATTTT
>.|.|14|TRBV5-1|TRBJ2-2
CASSLWLNTGELFF
TGCGCCAGCAGCTTGTGGCTGAACACCGGGGAGCTGTTTTTT
>.|.|15|TRBV6-5|TRBJ1-6
CASSTFGRANSPLHF
TGTGCCAGCAGTACCTTTGGACGGGCCAATTCACCCCTCCACTTT
>.|once|11|TRBV12-3/TRBV12-4|TRBJ2-5
CASSLGETQYF
TGTGCCAGCAGTTTGGGGGAGACCCAGTACTTC
>.|.|16|TRBV6-2/TRBV6-3|TRBJ2-3
CASSYSAREPTDTQYF
TGTGCCAGCAGTTACTCAGCCAGGGAACCCACAGATACGCAGTATTTT
>.|.|17|TRBV3-1/TRBV3-2|TRBJ1-1
CASSLDEGAGIDTEAFF
TGTGCCAGCAGCCTGGATGAGGGCGCGGGAATTGACACTGAAGCTTTCTTT
>TRBD1|.|14|TRBV29-1|TRBJ1-2
CSVEGGTGVYGYTF
TGCAGCGTTGAAGGAGGGACAGGGGTGTATGGCTACACCTTC
>TRBD1|.|13|TRBV10-2|TRBJ1-2
CASSEGTGVGYTF
TGCGCCAGCAGTGAAGGGACAGGGGTTGGCTACACCTTC